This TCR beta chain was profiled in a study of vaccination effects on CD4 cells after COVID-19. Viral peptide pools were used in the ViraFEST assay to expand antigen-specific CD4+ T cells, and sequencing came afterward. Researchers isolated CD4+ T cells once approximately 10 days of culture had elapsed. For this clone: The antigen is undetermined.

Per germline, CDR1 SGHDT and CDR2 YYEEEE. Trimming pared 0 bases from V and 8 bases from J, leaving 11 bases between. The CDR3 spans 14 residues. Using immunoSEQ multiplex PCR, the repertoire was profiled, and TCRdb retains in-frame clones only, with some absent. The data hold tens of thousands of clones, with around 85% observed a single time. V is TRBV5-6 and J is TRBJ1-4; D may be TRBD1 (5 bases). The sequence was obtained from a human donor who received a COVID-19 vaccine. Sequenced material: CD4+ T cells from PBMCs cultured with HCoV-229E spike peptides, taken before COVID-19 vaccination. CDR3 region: CASSLGPGREKLFF. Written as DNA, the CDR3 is TGTGCCAGCAGCTTGGGTCCGGGACGGGAAAAACTGTTTTTT.